These 8 T cell receptor beta chains originate from one sample sequenced in a study of beta chain features in type 1 diabetes. The sequenced template was cDNA made from the entire isolated RNA. Clones were sequenced by immunoSEQ multiplex PCR, and TCRdb holds only the in-frame ones, with some missing. The table lists 310,000 or so clones, around 9.3% of them singletons. Study outcomes and limitations: Shortening that was moderate but significant affected the TCRB CDR3s of Type 1 diabetes patients in all four CD4+ subsets.

Their antigens are not known. Sequenced sample: central memory CD4+ T cells from blood. These receptors were obtained from a man under 40 with type 1 diabetes.

This clone was observed a handful of times. The chain links TRBV19 to TRBJ1-2; the D is unclear. The V end was cut by 10 bases, the J end by 4 bases, with 13 bases between. Germline values: CDR1 LNHDA, CDR2 SQIVND (reference sequence). The CDR3 runs 12 residues. In DNA, the CDR3 is TGTGCCACCAGGAGTAATCTCTATGGCTACACCTTC. This encodes CATRSNLYGYTF.

A few counts support this clone. The V and J genes are TRBV2 and TRBJ1-1; the D gene is possibly TRBD1 (5 bases). Germline V gene lookup returns CDR1 SNHLY and CDR2 FYNNEI. V lost 8 bases and J 6 bases, leaving 16 bases between the germline ends. This CDR3 is built from 13 residues. The CDR3 DNA reads as TGTGCCAGCGGGGACCGGGGAGCCGCTGAAGCTTTCTTT. Translated: CASGDRGAAEAFF. The full variable domain, completed using reference TRBV2 and TRBJ1-1, is EPEVTQTPSHQVTQMGQEVILRCVPISNHLYFYWYRQILGQKVEFLVSFYNNEISEKSEIFDDQFSVERPDGSNFTLKIRSTKLEDSAMYFCASGDRGAAEAFFGQGTRLTVV.

This clone was seen a few times. The gene calls are TRBV28 and TRBJ1-1; D may be TRBD1 (6 bases). Trimming removed 6 bases from V and 0 bases from J, with 14 bases in between. The CDR3 runs to 15 residues. The V gene's germline CDR1 is MDHEN and CDR2 SYDVKM. The CDR3 region is CASSPWGAMNTEAFF. CDR3 DNA: TGTGCCAGCAGCCCGTGGGGGGCCATGAACACTGAAGCTTTCTTT.

This clone has just a few counts. The chain recombines TRBV5-1 with TRBJ1-1, with D unclear. The CDR3 length is 14 residues. Germline CDR1 reads SGHRS; CDR2 reads YFSETQ. With 6 bases removed from V and 6 bases from J, the gap between germline ends came to 18 bases. The CDR3: CASTSQAGSAEAFF. The CDR3 DNA follows: TGCGCCAGCACCTCTCAGGCGGGGAGTGCTGAAGCTTTCTTT. Complete variable domain (other parts from reference TRBV5-1 and TRBJ1-1): KAGVTQTPRYLIKTRGQQVTLSCSPISGHRSVSWYQQTPGQGLQFLFEYFSETQRNKGNFPGRFSGRQFSNSRSEMNVSTLELGDSALYLCASTSQAGSAEAFFGQGTRLTVV.

This clone has just a few counts. The CDR3 DNA follows: TGTGCCAGCAGTTATGACGGGACGGGGGGCAATGAGCAGTTCTTC. The encoded protein is CASSYDGTGGNEQFF. The chain employs TRBV6-5 and TRBJ2-1, with TRBD2 matching 7 bases. This CDR3 has 15 residues. Germline V gene sequence: CDR1 MNHEY, CDR2 SVGAGI. V lost 3 bases, J lost 6 bases, and 8 bases stayed unmatched.

The J gene is TRBJ2-1, the V gene TRBV7-2, with 8 bases fitting TRBD2. Trimming cost V 10 bases and J 9 bases; bases outside gene matches: 11. The CDR3 extends over 13 amino acids. Germline V gene data show CDR1 as SGHTA and CDR2 as FQGNSA. The CDR3 region has the DNA TGTGCCATTGGGCGGGGGGCTGTTGTTGAGCAGTTCTTC. Its translation: CAIGRGAVVEQFF.

V is TRBV5-1 and J is TRBJ2-3, with D possibly TRBD1 on 6 matching bases. The V gene's germline CDR1 is SGHRS and CDR2 YFSETQ. Between the trimmed V and J ends, which lost 4 bases and 1 base, there was a span of 13 bases. The CDR3 contains 15 residues. The CDR3 reads CASSTINRGTDTQYF. CDR3 bases: TGCGCCAGCAGCACAATCAACAGGGGCACAGATACGCAGTATTTT.

This clone came up a few times. V and J are TRBV10-3 and TRBJ2-3; 11 positions agree with TRBD2. V lost 4 bases and J lost 1; bases outside the gene matches: 4. The germline V gene encodes CDR1 ENHRY and CDR2 SYGVKD. The CDR3 is 16 residues long. The CDR3 loop reads CAISGLAGTGTDTQYF. In DNA form, the CDR3 reads TGTGCCATCAGTGGACTAGCGGGGACCGGCACAGATACGCAGTATTTT.